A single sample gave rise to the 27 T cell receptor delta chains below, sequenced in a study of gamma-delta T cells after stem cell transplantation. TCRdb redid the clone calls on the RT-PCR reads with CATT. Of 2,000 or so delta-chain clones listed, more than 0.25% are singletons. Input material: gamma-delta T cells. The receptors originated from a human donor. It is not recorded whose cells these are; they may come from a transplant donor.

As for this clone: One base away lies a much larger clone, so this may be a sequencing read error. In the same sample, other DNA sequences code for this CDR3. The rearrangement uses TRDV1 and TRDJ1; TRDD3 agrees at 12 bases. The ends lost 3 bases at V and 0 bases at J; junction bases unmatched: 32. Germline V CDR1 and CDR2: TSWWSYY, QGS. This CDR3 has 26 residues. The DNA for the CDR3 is TGTGCTCTTGGGGAGCTGAGTCTGGCCCCCGGGGACTGGGGGATACTCGAAGGATTACACACCGATAAACTCATCTTT. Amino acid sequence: CALGELSLAPGDWGILEGLHTDKLIF.

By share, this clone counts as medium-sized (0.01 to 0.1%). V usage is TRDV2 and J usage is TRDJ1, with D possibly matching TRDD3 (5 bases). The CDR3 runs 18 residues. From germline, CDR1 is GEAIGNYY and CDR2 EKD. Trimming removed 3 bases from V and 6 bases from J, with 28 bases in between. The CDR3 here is CACDDVKTPRGGSNKLIF. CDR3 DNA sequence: TGTGCCTGTGACGACGTGAAAACCCCGAGGGGGGGGTCTAATAAACTCATCTTT.

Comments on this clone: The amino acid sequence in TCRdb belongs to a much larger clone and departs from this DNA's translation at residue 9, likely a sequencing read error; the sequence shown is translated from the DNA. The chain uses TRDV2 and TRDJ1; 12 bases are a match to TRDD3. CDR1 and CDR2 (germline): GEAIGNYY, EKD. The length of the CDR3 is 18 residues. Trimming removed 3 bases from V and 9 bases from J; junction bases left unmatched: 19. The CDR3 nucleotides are TGTGCCTGTGACCCCGTCCAGGGCCCTTCTGGGGGATACGCCGAACTCATCTTT. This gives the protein CACDPVQGPSGGYAELIF.

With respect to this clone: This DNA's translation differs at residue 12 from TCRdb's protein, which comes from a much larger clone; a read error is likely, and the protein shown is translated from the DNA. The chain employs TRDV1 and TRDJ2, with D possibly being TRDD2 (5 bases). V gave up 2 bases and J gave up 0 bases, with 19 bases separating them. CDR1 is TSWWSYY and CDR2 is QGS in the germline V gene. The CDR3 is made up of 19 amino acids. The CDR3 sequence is CALGEIPTLLLTLTAQLFF. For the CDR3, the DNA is TGTGCTCTTGGGGAAATCCCTACCCTACTGCTAACTTTGACAGCACAACTCTTCTTT.

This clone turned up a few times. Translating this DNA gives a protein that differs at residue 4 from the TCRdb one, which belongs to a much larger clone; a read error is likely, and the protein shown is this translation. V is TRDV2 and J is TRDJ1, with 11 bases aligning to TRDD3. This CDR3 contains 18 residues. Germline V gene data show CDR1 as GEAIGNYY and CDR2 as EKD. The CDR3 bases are TGTGCCTGTAACACCGTAGGGCTGGGGGATACTTCGACCGATAAACTCATCTTT. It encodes CACNTVGLGDTSTDKLIF.

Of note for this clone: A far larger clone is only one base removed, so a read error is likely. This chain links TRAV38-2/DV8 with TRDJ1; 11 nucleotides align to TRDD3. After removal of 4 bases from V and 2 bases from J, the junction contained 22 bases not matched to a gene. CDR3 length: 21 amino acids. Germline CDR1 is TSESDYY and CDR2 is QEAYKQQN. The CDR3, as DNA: TGTGCTTATAGGGTACTTTCCTACTCCTGGGGGATACACGTGAATACCGATAAACTCATCTTT. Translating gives CAYRVLSYSWGIHVNTDKLIF.

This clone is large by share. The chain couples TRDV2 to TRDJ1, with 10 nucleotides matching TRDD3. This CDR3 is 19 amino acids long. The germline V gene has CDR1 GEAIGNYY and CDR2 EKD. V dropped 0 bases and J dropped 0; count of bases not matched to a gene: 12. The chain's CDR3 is CACDTGSLLGDIDTDKLIF. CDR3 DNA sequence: TGTGCCTGTGACACCGGTTCTCTGCTGGGGGATATAGACACCGATAAACTCATCTTT.

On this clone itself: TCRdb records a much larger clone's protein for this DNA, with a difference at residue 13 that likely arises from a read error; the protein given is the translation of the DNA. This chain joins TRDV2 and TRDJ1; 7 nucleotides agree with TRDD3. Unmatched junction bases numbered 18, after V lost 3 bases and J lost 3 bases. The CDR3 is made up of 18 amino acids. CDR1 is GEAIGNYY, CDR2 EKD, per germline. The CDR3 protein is CACDPVSDRDTRSDKLIF. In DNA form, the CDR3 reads TGTGCCTGTGACCCGGTTTCAGACAGGGATACTCGGTCCGATAAACTCATCTTT.

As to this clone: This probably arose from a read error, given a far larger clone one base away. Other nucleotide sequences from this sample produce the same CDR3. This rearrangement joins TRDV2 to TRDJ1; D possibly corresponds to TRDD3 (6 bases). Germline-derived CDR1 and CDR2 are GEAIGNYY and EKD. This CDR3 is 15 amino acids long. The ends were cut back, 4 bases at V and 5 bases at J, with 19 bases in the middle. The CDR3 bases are TGTGCCTGTGAGCATCTATCCGGGGATTCAGATAAACTCATCTTT. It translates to CACEHLSGDSDKLIF.

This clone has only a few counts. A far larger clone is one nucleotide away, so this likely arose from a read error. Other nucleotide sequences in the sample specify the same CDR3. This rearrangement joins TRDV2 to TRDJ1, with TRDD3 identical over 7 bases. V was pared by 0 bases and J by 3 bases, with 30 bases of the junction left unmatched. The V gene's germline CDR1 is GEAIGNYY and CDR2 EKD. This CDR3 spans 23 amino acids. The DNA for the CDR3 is TGTGCCTGTGACACCCTTCGGTCGTCTATCCCCAGTACTGGGGATTCAGGTCCCGATAAACTCATCTTT. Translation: CACDTLRSSIPSTGDSGPDKLIF.

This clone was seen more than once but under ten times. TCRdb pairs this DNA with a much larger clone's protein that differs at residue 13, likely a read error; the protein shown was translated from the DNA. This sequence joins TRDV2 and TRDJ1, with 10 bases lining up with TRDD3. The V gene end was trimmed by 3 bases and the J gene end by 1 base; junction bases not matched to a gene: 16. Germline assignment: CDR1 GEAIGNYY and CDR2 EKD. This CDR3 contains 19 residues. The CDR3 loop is CACDPLSTGGLLPTDKLIF. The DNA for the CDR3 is TGTGCCTGTGACCCCCTTTCTACTGGGGGATTACTCCCCACCGATAAACTCATCTTT.

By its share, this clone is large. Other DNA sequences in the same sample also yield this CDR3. CDR3: CACDTVGELGVTKLIF. The CDR3 DNA follows: TGTGCCTGTGACACCGTAGGCGAACTGGGGGTAACTAAACTCATCTTT. V is TRDV2 and J is TRDJ1; 8 bases are a match to TRDD3. The CDR3 spans 16 residues. The germline CDR1 and CDR2 sequences are GEAIGNYY and EKD. Trimming at V came to 0 bases and at J to 7 bases, leaving 12 bases not matched to a gene.

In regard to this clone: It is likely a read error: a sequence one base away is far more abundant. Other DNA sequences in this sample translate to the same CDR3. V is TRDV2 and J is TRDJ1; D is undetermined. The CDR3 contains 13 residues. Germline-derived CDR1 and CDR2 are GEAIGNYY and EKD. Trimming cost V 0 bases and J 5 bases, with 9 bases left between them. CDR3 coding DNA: TGTGCCTGTGACACCGAGCTCACGGATAAACTCATCTTT. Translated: CACDTELTDKLIF.

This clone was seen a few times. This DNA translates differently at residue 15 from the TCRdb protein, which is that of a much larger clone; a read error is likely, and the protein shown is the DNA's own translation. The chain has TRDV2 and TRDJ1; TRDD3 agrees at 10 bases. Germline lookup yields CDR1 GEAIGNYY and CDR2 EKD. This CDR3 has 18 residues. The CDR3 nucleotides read TGTGCCTGTGACACCGTCGGTACTGGGGGATTCTCCACCGATGAACTCATCTTT. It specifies CACDTVGTGGFSTDELIF.

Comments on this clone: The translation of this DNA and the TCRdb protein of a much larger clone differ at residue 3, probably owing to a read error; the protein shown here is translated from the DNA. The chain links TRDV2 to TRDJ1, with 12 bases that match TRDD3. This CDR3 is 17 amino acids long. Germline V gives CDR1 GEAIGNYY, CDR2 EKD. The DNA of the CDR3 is TGTGCCCGTGACAATCTGGGGGATACGCACAACACCGATAAACTCATCTTT. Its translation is CARDNLGDTHNTDKLIF.

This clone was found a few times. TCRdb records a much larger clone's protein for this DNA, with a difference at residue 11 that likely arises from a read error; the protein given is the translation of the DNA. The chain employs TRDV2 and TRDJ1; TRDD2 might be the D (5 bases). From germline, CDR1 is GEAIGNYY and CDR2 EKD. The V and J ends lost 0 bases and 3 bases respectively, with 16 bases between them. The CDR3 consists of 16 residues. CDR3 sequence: CACDTLTLQNADKLIF. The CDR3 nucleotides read TGTGCCTGTGACACCCTTACCCTTCAAAACGCCGATAAACTCATCTTT.

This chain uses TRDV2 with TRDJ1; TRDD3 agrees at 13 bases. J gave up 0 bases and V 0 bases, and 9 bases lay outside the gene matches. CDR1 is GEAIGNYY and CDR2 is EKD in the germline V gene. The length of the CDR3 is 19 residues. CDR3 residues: CACDTALGDTRPYTDKLIF. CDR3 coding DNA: TGTGCCTGTGACACCGCACTGGGGGATACGCGCCCGTACACCGATAAACTCATCTTT.

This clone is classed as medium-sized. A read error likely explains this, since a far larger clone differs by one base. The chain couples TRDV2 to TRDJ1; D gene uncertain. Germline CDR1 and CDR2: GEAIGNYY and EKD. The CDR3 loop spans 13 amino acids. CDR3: CARDTELTDKLIF. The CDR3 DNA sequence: TGTGCCCGTGACACCGAGCTCACCGATAAACTCATCTTT.

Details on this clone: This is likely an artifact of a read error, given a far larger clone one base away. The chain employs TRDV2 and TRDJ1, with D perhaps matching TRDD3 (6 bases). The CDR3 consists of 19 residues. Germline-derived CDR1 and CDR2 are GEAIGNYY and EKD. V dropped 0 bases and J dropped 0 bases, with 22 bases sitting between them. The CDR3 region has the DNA TGTGCCTGTGACACCATGAGTACTGGGAGACATAAGTACACCGATAAACTCATCTTT. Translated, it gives CACDTMSTGRHKYTDKLIF.

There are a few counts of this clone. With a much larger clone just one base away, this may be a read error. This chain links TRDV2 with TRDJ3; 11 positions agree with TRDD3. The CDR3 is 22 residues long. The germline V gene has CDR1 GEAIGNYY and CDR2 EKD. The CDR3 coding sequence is TGTGCCTGTGATACACCAGGTGGGGGATACGCGATGAAGCCCTGGGACACCCGACAGACGTTTTTC. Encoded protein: CACDTPGGGYAMKPWDTRQTFF.

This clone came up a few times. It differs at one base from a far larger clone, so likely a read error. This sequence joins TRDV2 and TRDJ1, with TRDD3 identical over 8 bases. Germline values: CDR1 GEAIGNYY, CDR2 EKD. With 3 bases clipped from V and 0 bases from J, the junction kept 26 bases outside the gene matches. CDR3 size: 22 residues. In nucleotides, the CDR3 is TGTGCCTGTGACCCCCTTCCCTCCCATTTATCTGGGGGAACGAGTCACACCGATAAACTCATCTTT. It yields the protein CACDPLPSHLSGGTSHTDKLIF.

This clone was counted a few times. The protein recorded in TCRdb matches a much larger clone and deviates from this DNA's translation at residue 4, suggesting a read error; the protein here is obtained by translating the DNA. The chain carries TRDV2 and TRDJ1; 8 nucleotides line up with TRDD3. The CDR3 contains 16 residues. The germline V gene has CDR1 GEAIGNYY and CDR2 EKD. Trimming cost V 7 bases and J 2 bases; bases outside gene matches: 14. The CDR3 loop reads CACLPLGDLGTDKLIF. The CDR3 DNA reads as TGTGCCTGCCTCCCTTTGGGGGATCTAGGAACCGATAAACTCATCTTT.

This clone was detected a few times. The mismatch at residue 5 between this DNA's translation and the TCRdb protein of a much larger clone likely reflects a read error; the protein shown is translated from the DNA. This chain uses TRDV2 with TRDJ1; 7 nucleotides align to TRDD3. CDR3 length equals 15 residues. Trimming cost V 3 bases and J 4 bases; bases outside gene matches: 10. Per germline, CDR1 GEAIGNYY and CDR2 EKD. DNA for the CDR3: TGTGCCTGTGACGCATTGGGGGAAGAGAGCGATAAACTCATCTTT. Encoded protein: CACDALGEESDKLIF.

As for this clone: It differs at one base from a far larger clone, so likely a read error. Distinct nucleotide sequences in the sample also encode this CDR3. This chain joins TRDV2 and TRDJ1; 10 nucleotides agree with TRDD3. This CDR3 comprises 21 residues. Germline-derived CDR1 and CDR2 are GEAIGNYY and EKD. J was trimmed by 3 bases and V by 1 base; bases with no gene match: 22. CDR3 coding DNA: TGTGCCTGTGACACTGTGGGGAGTACTGGGGGATTTCGTGTCGAGGCCGATAAACTCATCTTT. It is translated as CACDTVGSTGGFRVEADKLIF.

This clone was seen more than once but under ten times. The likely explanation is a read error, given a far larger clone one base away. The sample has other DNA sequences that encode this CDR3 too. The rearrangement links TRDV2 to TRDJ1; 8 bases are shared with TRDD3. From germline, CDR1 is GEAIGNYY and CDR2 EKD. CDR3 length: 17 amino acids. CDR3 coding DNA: TGTGCTTGTGACACCGTAGGTGGGGGATTAGACACCGATAAACTCATCTTT. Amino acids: CACDTVGGGLDTDKLIF.

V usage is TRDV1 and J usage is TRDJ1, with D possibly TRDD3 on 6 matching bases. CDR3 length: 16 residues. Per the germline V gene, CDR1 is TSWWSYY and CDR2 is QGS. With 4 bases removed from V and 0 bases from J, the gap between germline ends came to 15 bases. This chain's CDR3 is CALGGRVLGYTDKLIF. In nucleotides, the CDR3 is TGTGCTCTTGGGGGAAGGGTCCTGGGGTACACCGATAAACTCATCTTT.

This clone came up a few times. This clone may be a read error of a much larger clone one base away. The CDR3 loop is CACDIVGIRGDKLIF. CDR3 DNA: TGTGCCTGTGACATAGTAGGGATACGAGGCGATAAACTCATCTTT. The rearrangement joins TRDV2 to TRDJ1; 8 bases are a match to TRDD3. Germline V gene lookup returns CDR1 GEAIGNYY and CDR2 EKD. Germline trimming cut 2 bases from V and 4 bases from J; bases unmatched to any gene: 8. CDR3 length: 15 residues.